The clone carrying this T cell receptor (beta chain) was observed a handful of times. What it binds is not known. The sample comes from a study of breast tumors, draining lymph nodes, adjacent tissues. Breast cancer patients provided tissue from their axillary draining lymph nodes. General study points: Tumor repertoires ranked between lymph nodes and nontumor tissue in diversity, with V and J gene preferences.

CDR1 and CDR2 from the germline V gene are MNHEY and SVGAGI. The V and J ends lost 5 bases and 2 bases respectively, with 13 bases between them. This CDR3 has 14 amino acids. TCRdb called the multiplex PCR reads again in MiXCR, with one record for every CDR3 protein. The repertoire holds 180,000 or so distinct CDR3 sequences, around a third seen once, with roughly 4.3% in the top ten. Material: axillary lymph node tissue. The chain links TRBV6-5 to TRBJ2-7; D not certain. This clonotype originated in a female donor with breast cancer. Some clones in this sample may be carry-over from other donors' samples. The CDR3 protein is CASSRSLGTYEQYF. DNA of the CDR3: TGTGCCAGCAGTCGGTCCCTCGGTACCTACGAGCAGTACTTC.